This T cell receptor beta chain was observed in a study of cytomegalovirus exposure and HLA in healthy donors. V was pared by 3 bases and J by 2 bases, with 27 bases between. The length of the CDR3 is 20 residues. Per germline, CDR1 LNHDA and CDR2 SQIVND (reference sequence). The study ran its PCR with 60 Vbeta and 13 Jbeta primers. Per the original methods: About 11 million of the 80 million or so unique TCR beta chains counted in a later analysis were shared. Some clones are missing from TCRdb's copy, which holds only in-frame ones; the method was immunoSEQ multiplex PCR. The V and J calls and clone size come from that table; D and trimming were worked out from the DNA. The repertoire holds under 150,000 clones, with about four fifths as singletons. Study-wide results and limits: TCR sequences were mostly rare, though some public TCRs occurred in many donors. A later analysis reportedly identified an Asian-associated ancestry cluster as carrying fewer N-insertions than the roughly 700-donor mean.

To note about this clone: Its specificity is not known.

Donors likely had unrecorded immune exposures despite being nominally healthy when sampled. The TCR sequence derives from a man aged 18-30 years in good health and CMV-seronegative. The material sequenced was PBMCs. The V and J genes are TRBV19 and TRBJ2-3, with a tentative D call TRBD2 (6 bases). CDR3 protein: CASSIFPGTGTHTPTDTQYF. In nucleotides, the CDR3 is TGTGCCAGTAGTATCTTCCCGGGGACCGGGACTCATACCCCCACAGATACGCAGTATTTT.